Presented here are 20 T cell receptor beta chains from one specimen sequenced in a study of blood T cell repertoires in COVID-19. The data were produced by immunoSEQ multiplex PCR, yet TCRdb's version contains in-frame clones alone and is incomplete. The table shows some 240,000 clones, with 75% to 90% occurring only once. Sequencing was carried out using peripheral blood. The origin of the receptors is a man aged 55-75 years who had recovered from COVID-19.

This clone was seen just once. The chain carries TRBV29-1 and TRBJ2-2, with D perhaps matching TRBD1 (5 bases). This CDR3 is 14 amino acids long. Germline lookup yields CDR1 SQVTM and CDR2 ANQGSEA. Trimming cost V 6 bases and J 5 bases, with 16 bases left between them. The CDR3 DNA is TGCAGCGTAGCGAGTGGGGCGAGGACCGGGGAGCTGTTTTTT. As protein: CSVASGARTGELFF.

This clone showed up just once. The chain carries TRBV30 and TRBJ2-3; weak D call: TRBD1 (5 bases). With 0 bases removed from V and 0 bases from J, the gap between germline ends came to 13 bases. The germline CDR1 and CDR2 sequences are GTSNPN and SVGIG (reference sequence). The CDR3 consists of 16 residues. CDR3 in amino acids: CAWSVLGPPSTDTQYF. The CDR3 DNA reads TGTGCCTGGAGTGTACTGGGGCCCCCAAGCACAGATACGCAGTATTTT.

The chain has TRBV5-1 and TRBJ2-7; no definite D call. The CDR3 runs to 12 residues. The V and J ends lost 5 bases and 1 base respectively, with 7 bases between them. Per germline, CDR1 SGHRS and CDR2 YFSETQ. The CDR3 reads CASRRESYEQYF. The CDR3 coding sequence is TGCGCCAGCAGACGTGAGTCCTACGAGCAGTACTTC.

The rearrangement links TRBV6-5 to TRBJ1-5; 7 bases line up with TRBD1. The germline gives CDR1 MNHEY, CDR2 SVGAGI. This CDR3 is 15 amino acids long. Trimming cost V 6 bases and J 0 bases; bases outside gene matches: 5. CDR3 residues: CASRWTGHSNQPQHF. The CDR3 nucleotides read TGTGCCAGCAGGTGGACAGGACATAGCAATCAGCCCCAGCATTTT.

The chain combines TRBV20-1 with TRBJ1-1; D ambiguous. Trimming took 6 bases from V and 1 from J, leaving 6 bases between them. Germline V CDR1 and CDR2: DFQATT, SNEGSKA (reference sequence). CDR3 length equals 11 residues. The CDR3 spells CSAGSNTEAFF. The CDR3, as DNA: TGCAGTGCCGGGTCGAACACTGAAGCTTTCTTT.

The gene calls are TRBV7-9 and TRBJ2-5; TRBD1 is a possible D gene (6 bases). Trimming removed 3 bases from V and 5 bases from J, with 22 bases in between. The CDR3 is 17 amino acids. CDR1 is SEHNR, CDR2 FQNEAQ, per germline (reference sequence). Written as DNA, the CDR3 is TGTGCCAGCAGCTTGGGTCGGGGCAGGGGTCGGTTCGAGACCCAGTACTTC. Translated: CASSLGRGRGRFETQYF.

The CDR3 DNA reads as TGTGCCAGTACCGGGACAGGGGTTTCCTACGAGCAGTACTTC. Its protein product is CASTGTGVSYEQYF. This rearrangement joins TRBV7-9 to TRBJ2-7; 10 bases fit TRBD1. V was clipped by 9 bases and J by 1 base; unmatched bases: 6. Germline loops: CDR1 SEHNR, CDR2 FQNEAQ (reference sequence). The CDR3 is 14 amino acids.

About this clone: Other nucleotide sequences from this sample produce the same CDR3. The chain uses TRBV5-1 and TRBJ1-3; maybe TRBD1 (5 bases). CDR3 length: 15 amino acids. Germline V lookup: CDR1 SGHRS, CDR2 YFSETQ. V lost 0 bases and J lost 4, with 11 bases in between. DNA of the CDR3: TGCGCCAGCAGCTTGGGGCCAGGGTCAGGAAACACCATATATTTT. It translates to CASSLGPGSGNTIYF.

The table lists this clone with a few counts. The gene calls are TRBV4-2 and TRBJ1-2; tentatively, D is TRBD1 (5 bases). Germline lookup yields CDR1 LGHNA and CDR2 YNFKEQ. Trimming left V 0 bases short and J 8 bases short, with 16 bases between. CDR3 length: 15 amino acids. The CDR3 sequence is CASSQDISGMGGYTF. The CDR3 bases are TGTGCCAGCAGCCAAGATATATCAGGGATGGGAGGCTACACCTTC.

V gene TRBV9 combines with J gene TRBJ2-2; D is perhaps TRBD2 (6 bases). Per germline, CDR1 SGDLS and CDR2 YYNGEE. The V and J ends lost 1 base and 3 bases respectively, with 13 bases between them. The CDR3 extends over 16 amino acids. The CDR3 DNA is TGTGCCAGCAGCGTATACCCCTGGGGGGACACCGGGGAGCTGTTTTTT. This gives the protein CASSVYPWGDTGELFF.

This chain joins TRBV6-6 and TRBJ1-2; unclear D gene. CDR1 and CDR2 (germline): MNHNY, SVGAGI (reference sequence). This CDR3 has 15 amino acids. V lost 2 bases to trimming and J lost 5 bases, with 15 bases between them. Here the CDR3 reads CASSYPDRGWYGYTF. The CDR3 nucleotides are TGTGCCAGCAGTTACCCCGACCGGGGTTGGTATGGCTACACCTTC.

The genes are TRBV30 and TRBJ2-5; the match to TRBD1 covers 9 bases. Germline V gene data show CDR1 as GTSNPN and CDR2 as SVGIG (reference sequence). V was pared by 0 bases and J by 5 bases, with 4 bases of the junction left unmatched. The CDR3 covers 14 residues. CDR3 DNA: TGTGCCTGGAGTGTCGACAGGGGGGTTGAGACCCAGTACTTC. It is translated as CAWSVDRGVETQYF.

CDR3 nucleotides: TGTGCCAGTAGTATGCTCGGGCGGGTTGAGCAGTTCTTC. It encodes CASSMLGRVEQFF. The rearrangement joins TRBV19 to TRBJ2-1; the D gene is possibly TRBD2 (5 bases). The CDR3 spans 13 residues. V lost 3 bases and J 9 bases, leaving 12 bases between the germline ends. The germline gives CDR1 LNHDA, CDR2 SQIVND (reference sequence).

This chain connects TRBV11-2 to TRBJ1-3; no clear D. V lost 4 bases, J lost 2 bases, and 9 bases lay in between. The CDR3 length is 14 residues. Germline V gene sequence: CDR1 SGHAT, CDR2 FQNNGV. CDR3 sequence: CASSSEVPGNTIYF. The CDR3 bases are TGTGCCAGCAGCTCGGAGGTCCCTGGAAACACCATATATTTT.

The chain links TRBV7-3 to TRBJ2-2, with TRBD2 identical over 10 bases. This CDR3 contains 20 residues. J was trimmed by 7 bases and V by 4 bases; bases with no gene match: 21. The V gene's germline CDR1 is SGHTA and CDR2 FQGTGA. The CDR3 loop reads CASSSEGLAGEGSGVGELFF. CDR3 DNA: TGTGCCAGCAGCTCCGAAGGCCTAGCGGGAGAGGGTTCGGGTGTCGGGGAGCTGTTTTTT. Together with reference TRBV7-3 and TRBJ2-2, the CDR3 gives the full variable domain: GAGVSQTPSNKVTEKGKYVELRCDPISGHTALYWYRQSLGQGPEFLIYFQGTGAADDSGLPNDRFFAVRPEGSVSTLKIQRTERGDSAVYLCASSSEGLAGEGSGVGELFFGEGSRLTVL.

This chain uses TRBV6-5 with TRBJ2-7; 9 nucleotides agree with TRBD2. Germline lookup yields CDR1 MNHEY and CDR2 SVGAGI. The CDR3 runs 13 residues. V shed 7 bases and J 3 bases; nucleotides not matched to a gene: 4. The CDR3 DNA reads TGTGCCAGCATCATTAGCGGGGGCTACGAGCAGTACTTC. This translates into CASIISGGYEQYF.

For the CDR3, the DNA is TGTGCTAGTGGTTTGGGGAGGACGCAAAGCCCAGCTTTCTTT. Amino acids: CASGLGRTQSPAFF. The gene calls are TRBV12-5 and TRBJ1-1, with D uncertain. Trimming left V 1 base short and J 10 bases short, with 16 bases between. The CDR3 consists of 14 residues. CDR1 and CDR2 (germline): LGHNT, FRNRAP.

The chain combines TRBV6-5 with TRBJ2-7; 9 positions agree with TRBD1. The junction had 4 bases not matched to a gene; V was cut back by 10 bases and J by 0 bases. The germline gives CDR1 MNHEY, CDR2 SVGAGI. CDR3 length: 13 residues. In DNA form, the CDR3 reads TGTGCCACAGGGACAGGGAGCTCCTACGAGCAGTACTTC. Protein sequence: CATGTGSSYEQYF.

The chain joins TRBV28 to TRBJ2-1; D uncertain. This CDR3 spans 14 amino acids. V was cut by 2 bases and J by 8 bases, with 13 bases left in between. Looked up from germline, CDR1 is MDHEN and CDR2 is SYDVKM. The CDR3 DNA sequence: TGTGCCAGCAGTTTAGGTCGGGTGAGCGATGAGCAGTTCTTC. Encoded protein: CASSLGRVSDEQFF.

V usage is TRBV2 and J usage is TRBJ1-4; 10 bases are shared with TRBD1. Unmatched junction bases numbered 3, after V lost 5 bases and J lost 3 bases. Germline V gene data show CDR1 as SNHLY and CDR2 as FYNNEI. The CDR3 runs to 15 residues. CDR3 region: CASSRDRGANEKLFF. In DNA form, the CDR3 reads TGTGCCAGCAGTAGGGACAGGGGAGCTAATGAAAAACTGTTTTTT.